The next 32 T cell receptor beta chains were all read from a single sample in a study of technical replicates of blood from several donors. The method was immunoSEQ multiplex PCR; TCRdb's version includes in-frame clones alone and lacks a portion of them. Counted here are around 63,000 clones, nearly 95% occurring once; the ten biggest clones make up about 4.5%. The sequencing sample was made of PBMCs. Every receptor here comes from a human donor in good health. Some clones in this sample may be carry-over from other donors' samples.

The chain combines TRBV2 with TRBJ1-1, with D possibly matching TRBD1 (5 bases). Per the germline V gene, CDR1 is SNHLY and CDR2 is FYNNEI. Trimming pared 2 bases from V and 1 base from J, leaving 8 bases between. CDR3 length equals 14 residues. The CDR3 coding sequence is TGTGCCAGCAGTGAAAGGAGGGGGAACACTGAAGCTTTCTTT. Its translation: CASSERRGNTEAFF.

The chain recombines TRBV5-4 with TRBJ2-7; TRBD2 aligns across 10 bases. This CDR3 is 16 amino acids long. V lost 4 bases, J lost 5 bases, and 12 bases stayed unmatched. Germline-derived CDR1 and CDR2 are SGHNT and YYREEE (reference sequence). The CDR3 nucleotides read TGTGCCAGCAGCCCTCGAGGCGGAGCGGGGGGGAACGAGCAGTACTTC. It translates to CASSPRGGAGGNEQYF.

The rearrangement uses TRBV6-6 and TRBJ2-1, with 10 nucleotides matching TRBD2. The CDR3 covers 15 residues. Unmatched junction bases numbered 2, after V lost 0 bases and J lost 6 bases. Germline V lookup: CDR1 MNHNY, CDR2 SVGAGI (reference sequence). CDR3 loop: CASSYSSSGSNEQFF. The CDR3 coding sequence is TGTGCCAGCAGTTACTCGTCTAGCGGGAGCAATGAGCAGTTCTTC.

The chain carries TRBV7-9 and TRBJ2-3, with a tentative D call TRBD2 (5 bases). Trimming shortened V by 5 bases and J by 4 bases, and 13 bases separated the two germline ends. Germline-derived CDR1 and CDR2 are SEHNR and FQNEAQ (reference sequence). CDR3 length equals 14 residues. The CDR3, as DNA: TGTGCCAGCAGCGGACCTCTCGGGGCAGATACGCAGTATTTT. This gives the protein CASSGPLGADTQYF.

The chain combines TRBV5-4 with TRBJ2-1, with D unresolved. Trimming shortened V by 6 bases and J by 10 bases, and 17 bases separated the two germline ends. The CDR3 is made up of 13 amino acids. Germline-derived CDR1 and CDR2 are SGHNT and YYREEE (reference sequence). CDR3 coding DNA: TGTGCCAGCAAAGAGGCCGGTCCCCGGGAGCAGTTCTTC. Translation: CASKEAGPREQFF.

The chain uses TRBV27 and TRBJ2-1, with 7 bases lining up with TRBD2. The germline V gene encodes CDR1 MNHEY and CDR2 SMNVEV (reference sequence). The CDR3 is made up of 16 amino acids. The V segment lost 6 bases and the J segment 3 bases; nucleotides outside the gene matches: 11. In DNA, the CDR3 is TGTGCCAGCAGCCCCTACCTAGCGGCCGTCTACAATGAGCAGTTCTTC. Protein: CASSPYLAAVYNEQFF.

The chain couples TRBV19 to TRBJ1-5; 7 nucleotides line up with TRBD1. The ends lost 5 bases at V and 2 bases at J; junction bases unmatched: 9. The CDR3 totals 16 residues. CDR1 is LNHDA, CDR2 SQIVND, per germline (reference sequence). CDR3 loop: CASSDAGGFGNQPQHF. CDR3 DNA: TGTGCCAGTAGTGACGCAGGGGGGTTTGGCAATCAGCCCCAGCATTTT.

The rearrangement uses TRBV7-3 and TRBJ2-2, with 7 positions matching TRBD1. The CDR3 spans 17 residues. The germline CDR1 and CDR2 sequences are SGHTA and FQGTGA. V lost 0 bases and J lost 5; bases outside the gene matches: 9. The CDR3 DNA is TGTGCCAGCAGCTTAACCATGGGAAGGGGGCAGACCGGGGAGCTGTTTTTT. This encodes CASSLTMGRGQTGELFF.

The chain links TRBV9 to TRBJ2-7; 9 nucleotides align to TRBD2. The germline V gene has CDR1 SGDLS and CDR2 YYNGEE. The CDR3 extends over 16 amino acids. After removal of 2 bases from V and 2 bases from J, the junction contained 8 bases not matched to a gene. The CDR3 here is CASSVQAAGGPYEQYF. The DNA of the CDR3 is TGTGCCAGCAGCGTTCAAGCAGCGGGAGGACCCTACGAGCAGTACTTC.

The CDR3 reads CASSLQSLNTEAFF. CDR3 DNA sequence: TGTGCCAGCAGCTTACAGTCTCTGAACACTGAAGCTTTCTTT. The V call is TRBV7-2, the J call TRBJ1-1; D remains ambiguous. The germline V gene has CDR1 SGHTA and CDR2 FQGNSA. The CDR3 has 14 amino acids. The ends were cut back, 2 bases at V and 0 bases at J, with 7 bases in the middle.

The rearrangement joins TRBV4-3 to TRBJ2-7; the D gene is possibly TRBD1 (5 bases). This CDR3 comprises 15 residues. Trimming left V 0 bases short and J 3 bases short, with 12 bases between. Looked up from germline, CDR1 is LGHNA and CDR2 is YSLEER. The CDR3 sequence is CASSQDSGNLYEQYF. The CDR3 nucleotides read TGCGCCAGCAGCCAAGATTCAGGGAACCTCTACGAGCAGTACTTC.

V gene TRBV6-6 combines with J gene TRBJ2-2, with 8 nucleotides matching TRBD1. The CDR3 runs to 15 residues. Trimming took 2 bases from V and 6 from J; bases not matched to a gene: 5. Germline lookup yields CDR1 MNHNY and CDR2 SVGAGI (reference sequence). The CDR3 coding sequence is TGTGCCAGCAGTTACCCCAGGGGGCGATCCGGGGAGCTGTTTTTT. This sequence encodes CASSYPRGRSGELFF.

The chain links TRBV5-8 to TRBJ2-2; 9 bases agree with TRBD1. Germline V gene lookup returns CDR1 SGHTS and CDR2 YDEGEE. The CDR3 totals 16 residues. After removal of 3 bases from V and 4 bases from J, the junction contained 7 bases not matched to a gene. The CDR3 DNA reads as TGTGCCAGCAGCTGGGGACAGGGTTATTTCACCGGGGAGCTGTTTTTT. Protein product: CASSWGQGYFTGELFF.

The rearrangement uses TRBV18 and TRBJ1-1; 8 bases map to TRBD1. The V gene end was trimmed by 2 bases and the J gene end by 6 bases; junction bases not matched to a gene: 5. Germline loops: CDR1 KGHSH, CDR2 LQKENI. There are 14 residues in the CDR3. The CDR3 DNA reads TGTGCCAGCTCACCAAACAGGGGGTTGGCTGAAGCTTTCTTT. Its protein is CASSPNRGLAEAFF.

The CDR3 DNA follows: TGTGCCACAGGGACAGCGAGCTCCTACAATGAGCAGTTCTTC. Protein: CATGTASSYNEQFF. This rearrangement joins TRBV10-3 to TRBJ2-1, with 7 bases aligning to TRBD1. J gave up 0 bases and V 10 bases, and 6 bases lay outside the gene matches. Germline V CDR1 and CDR2: ENHRY, SYGVKD. The CDR3 is 14 amino acids.

This chain links TRBV27 with TRBJ1-4, with 11 bases fitting TRBD1. The CDR3 length is 14 residues. Trimming cost V 8 bases and J 7 bases; bases outside gene matches: 6. Germline CDR1 MNHEY, CDR2 SMNVEV (reference sequence). Here the CDR3 DNA reads TGTGCCAGCGGACAGGGGGCATTGTTTGAAAAACTGTTTTTT. Amino acids: CASGQGALFEKLFF.

The chain joins TRBV6-1 to TRBJ1-2, with D maybe TRBD1 (5 bases). The ends were cut back, 2 bases at V and 6 bases at J, with 16 bases in the middle. The CDR3 has 15 residues. In germline, CDR1 is MNHNS, CDR2 SASEGT. CDR3 DNA sequence: TGTGCCAGCAGTGAATGGTCAGGGTATTTCGATGGCTACACCTTC. Translation: CASSEWSGYFDGYTF.

The chain recombines TRBV19 with TRBJ1-5; D ambiguous. CDR3 length: 13 residues. With 5 bases removed from V and 3 bases from J, the gap between germline ends came to 8 bases. The germline V gene has CDR1 LNHDA and CDR2 SQIVND (reference sequence). In DNA, the CDR3 is TGTGCCAGTAGTCCGGGGAACAATCAGCCCCAGCATTTT. Its protein is CASSPGNNQPQHF. Complete variable domain (other parts from reference TRBV19 and TRBJ1-5): DGGITQSPKYLFRKEGQNVTLSCEQNLNHDAMYWYRQDPGQGLRLIYYSQIVNDFQKGDIAEGYSVSREKKESFPLTVTSAQKNPTAFYLCASSPGNNQPQHFGDGTRLSIL.

V and J are TRBV21-1 and TRBJ1-2; whether TRBD1, the table's D call, matches the DNA was not checked. TRBV21-1 is given as a pseudogene. The CDR3 is made up of 14 amino acids. The CDR3 region has the DNA TGTGCCAGCAGCAACTTGGGGGCAAGCTATGGCTACACCTTC. Its protein product is CASSNLGASYGYTF.

The genes are TRBV29-1 and TRBJ2-1; the D gene is possibly TRBD2 (6 bases). From germline, CDR1 is SQVTM and CDR2 ANQGSEA. The CDR3 extends over 11 amino acids. The V end was cut by 8 bases, the J end by 7 bases, with 12 bases between. CDR3 protein: CSPLGGNEQFF. In DNA, the CDR3 is TGCAGCCCGCTGGGGGGTAATGAGCAGTTCTTC.

The chain recombines TRBV7-2 with TRBJ2-3, with D perhaps TRBD2 (6 bases). The germline gives CDR1 SGHTA, CDR2 FQGNSA. This CDR3 region has 16 residues. V dropped 2 bases and J dropped 3 bases, with 15 bases sitting between them. CDR3: CASSLSLARYTDTQYF. The CDR3 DNA follows: TGTGCCAGCAGCTTATCCCTAGCGAGGTATACAGATACGCAGTATTTT.

This chain connects TRBV11-1 to TRBJ2-7, with unresolved D. Germline CDR1 SGHAT, CDR2 FQDESV (reference sequence). This CDR3 is 13 amino acids long. V dropped 2 bases and J dropped 3 bases, with 8 bases sitting between them. The CDR3: CASSLFTDYEQYF. The CDR3 coding sequence is TGTGCCAGCAGCTTATTTACTGACTACGAGCAGTACTTC.

This clone was observed a handful of times. The chain uses TRBV7-2 and TRBJ1-1; D call uncertain. From germline, CDR1 is SGHTA and CDR2 FQGNSA. V was cut by 5 bases and J by 0 bases, with 7 bases left in between. The CDR3 consists of 13 residues. CDR3 protein: CASSIFMNTEAFF. Here the CDR3 DNA reads TGTGCCAGCAGCATTTTCATGAACACTGAAGCTTTCTTT.

The gene calls are TRBV5-1 and TRBJ2-3, with TRBD2 as a possible D gene (6 bases). Germline V gene data show CDR1 as SGHRS and CDR2 as YFSETQ. Trimming took off 4 bases at V and 0 bases at J, with 9 bases between the two ends. The CDR3 covers 14 residues. CDR3 nucleotide sequence: TGCGCCAGCAGCCCAGGGACTAGCACAGATACGCAGTATTTT. It is translated as CASSPGTSTDTQYF.

This chain uses TRBV19 with TRBJ2-1; 8 positions match TRBD2. Trimming took 1 base from V and 6 from J; bases not matched to a gene: 8. This CDR3 has 16 residues. Germline V gives CDR1 LNHDA, CDR2 SQIVND (reference sequence). CDR3 nucleotide sequence: TGTGCCAGTAGTATAGCGGCGTTAGCGGGATCCAATGAGCAGTTCTTC. Protein product: CASSIAALAGSNEQFF. The whole variable domain, filled in from reference TRBV19 and TRBJ2-1, reads DGGITQSPKYLFRKEGQNVTLSCEQNLNHDAMYWYRQDPGQGLRLIYYSQIVNDFQKGDIAEGYSVSREKKESFPLTVTSAQKNPTAFYLCASSIAALAGSNEQFFGPGTRLTVL.

The V gene is TRBV5-1, the J gene TRBJ2-3; TRBD1 matches at 7 bases. The germline CDR1 and CDR2 sequences are SGHRS and YFSETQ. The trim removed 0 bases at V and 7 bases at J, leaving 8 bases unmatched. CDR3 size: 15 residues. CDR3 nucleotide sequence: TGCGCCAGCAGCTTGGGACAGGGCCGTTTTAATACGCAGTATTTT. It specifies CASSLGQGRFNTQYF.

This chain joins TRBV7-8 and TRBJ1-3; 8 bases are shared with TRBD1. The CDR3 is 17 amino acids. Trimming took 2 bases from V and 3 from J; bases not matched to a gene: 9. Germline CDR1 reads SGHVS; CDR2 reads FQNEAQ. For the CDR3, the DNA is TGTGCCAGCAGCTTACTAGGACAGGGAATAGGTGGAAACACCATATATTTT. It codes for CASSLLGQGIGGNTIYF.

The J gene is TRBJ2-7, the V gene TRBV29-1; 15 nucleotides align to TRBD2. Losses at the gene ends were 4 bases for V and 5 bases for J; bases not matched to a gene: 6. CDR1 is SQVTM and CDR2 is ANQGSEA in the germline V gene. The CDR3 is 15 residues long. CDR3 protein: CSVAGTSGRIDEQYF. CDR3 DNA sequence: TGCAGCGTTGCCGGGACTAGCGGGAGGATCGACGAGCAGTACTTC.

This clone has just one count. The chain carries TRBV10-3 and TRBJ1-2, with TRBD1 as a possible D gene (6 bases). The CDR3 consists of 15 residues. The germline V gene has CDR1 ENHRY and CDR2 SYGVKD. The germline V and J ends were trimmed by 3 bases and 5 bases, with 16 bases remaining between them. The chain's CDR3 is CAISEGQFFLYGYTF. CDR3 in DNA: TGTGCCATCAGTGAAGGACAGTTTTTTTTGTATGGCTACACCTTC.

V usage is TRBV30 and J usage is TRBJ1-1, with a possible D match to TRBD1 (5 bases). This CDR3 is 14 amino acids long. Germline-derived CDR1 and CDR2 are GTSNPN and SVGIG (reference sequence). The ends were cut back, 4 bases at V and 3 bases at J, with 15 bases in the middle. The CDR3, as DNA: TGTGCCTGGATCGGGACTATAATTCACACTGAAGCTTTCTTT. It is translated as CAWIGTIIHTEAFF.

The chain uses TRBV27 and TRBJ2-5; a possible D gene is TRBD1 (5 bases). The germline gives CDR1 MNHEY, CDR2 SMNVEV (reference sequence). This CDR3 comprises 16 residues. The V gene lost 6 bases and the J gene lost 5 bases, with 22 bases spanning the gap. CDR3 sequence: CASRVRMGLFGETQYF. The CDR3 DNA reads TGTGCCAGCAGGGTCAGGATGGGGCTGTTTGGGGAGACCCAGTACTTC.

The chain links TRBV6-1 to TRBJ2-1; 13 nucleotides match TRBD2. CDR3 size: 15 residues. Germline V CDR1 and CDR2: MNHNS, SASEGT. J was trimmed by 7 bases and V by 4 bases; bases with no gene match: 4. The CDR3 coding sequence is TGTGCCAGCAGTGGGGGACTAGCGGGAAAGAATGAGCAGTTCTTC. Translation: CASSGGLAGKNEQFF.